This TCR beta chain was captured in a study of shared clonotypes between healthy human individuals. Once extracted for a subset, genomic DNA was divided evenly among several immunoSEQ plates. Using immunoSEQ multiplex PCR, the repertoire was profiled, and TCRdb retains in-frame clones only, with some absent. The profile covers about a million clones, with more than 75% appearing a single time and 1.5% taken by the ten largest. Donors were Caucasian adults residing in Nashville, Tennessee, USA. Study conclusions and caveats: The study found about 5% of naive CD4 clonotypes shared across several donors.

Turning to this clone: No antigen is known for it.

V was trimmed by 3 bases and J by 6 bases, leaving 18 bases between them. Looked up from germline, CDR1 is KGHSH and CDR2 is LQKENI. The CDR3 has 15 residues. The sequencing sample was made of memory CD4+ T cells sorted from blood. As for subset: CD45RA-negative fraction. The receptor was derived from a man younger than 30 in good health. The chain employs TRBV18 and TRBJ2-7; D possibly uses TRBD1 or TRBD2 (5 bases each). CDR3 nucleotide sequence: TGTGCCAGCTCACCTTCGGGGCTCTCGAATCCCGAGCAGTACTTC. Amino acid sequence: CASSPSGLSNPEQYF.